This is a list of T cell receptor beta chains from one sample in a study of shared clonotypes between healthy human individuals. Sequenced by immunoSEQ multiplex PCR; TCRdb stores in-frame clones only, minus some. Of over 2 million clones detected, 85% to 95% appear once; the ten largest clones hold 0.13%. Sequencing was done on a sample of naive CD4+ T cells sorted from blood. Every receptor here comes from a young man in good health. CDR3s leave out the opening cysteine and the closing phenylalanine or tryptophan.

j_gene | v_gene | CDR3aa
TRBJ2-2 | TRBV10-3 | ATAWQGSTGELF
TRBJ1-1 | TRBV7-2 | ASSPGQRLEAF
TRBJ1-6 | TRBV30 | AWAVLSSYNSPLH
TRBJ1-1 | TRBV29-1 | SVAARNTEAF
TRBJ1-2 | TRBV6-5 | ASSYAGGYYGYT
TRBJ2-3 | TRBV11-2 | ASSLDFSIADTQY
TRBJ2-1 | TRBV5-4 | ASSLPRVNEQF
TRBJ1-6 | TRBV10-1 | ASSESSNSPLH
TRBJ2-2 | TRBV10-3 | ATRDSQTGELF
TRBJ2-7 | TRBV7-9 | ASSLADSYEQY
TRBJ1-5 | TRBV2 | ASQFTGSGQPQH
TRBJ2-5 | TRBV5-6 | ASSLPLPQTQY
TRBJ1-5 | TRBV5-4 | ASSIAGSNGGPQH
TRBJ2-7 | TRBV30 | AWSGASYEQY
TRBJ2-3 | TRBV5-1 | ASRLPLAENTDTQY
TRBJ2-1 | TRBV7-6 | ASSPGTTYNEQF
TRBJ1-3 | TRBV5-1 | ASRPTGVSGNTIY
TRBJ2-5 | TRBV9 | ASSLLSGYQETQY
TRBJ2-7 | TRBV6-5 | ASSYSRGTVSYEQY
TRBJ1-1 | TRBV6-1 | ASSELGEAF
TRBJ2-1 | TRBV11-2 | ASSLGRLAGFLVDEQF
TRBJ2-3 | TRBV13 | ASSLVSLAVTDTQY
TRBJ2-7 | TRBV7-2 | ASSPGLENYEQY
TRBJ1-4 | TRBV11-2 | ASSLGRSINEKLF
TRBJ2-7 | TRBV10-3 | AISESGREGEQY
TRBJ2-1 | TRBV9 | ASSPSGNSYNEQF
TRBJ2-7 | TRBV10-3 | AISESGGYEQY
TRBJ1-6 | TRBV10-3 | AISEEGPNNSPLH
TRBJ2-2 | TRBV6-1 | ASRTPRPGTGELF
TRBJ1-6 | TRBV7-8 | ASSWGGRDSPLH
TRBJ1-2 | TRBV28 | ASSLKGGDYGYT
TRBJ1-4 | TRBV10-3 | AISSNSGQGAEKLF
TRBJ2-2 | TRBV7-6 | ASSLAGTGIAGELF
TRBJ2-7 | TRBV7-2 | ASSPGGREQY
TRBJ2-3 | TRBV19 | ASSIEITGLAGVGSSTDTQY
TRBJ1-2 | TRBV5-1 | ASGQLNYGYT
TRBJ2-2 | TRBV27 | ASRAGGATGELF
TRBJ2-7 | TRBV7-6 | ASSSSPSGTYEQY
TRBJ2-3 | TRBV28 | ASSSPGGGLPQYTDTQY
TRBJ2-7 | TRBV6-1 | ASSEVEGILYEQY
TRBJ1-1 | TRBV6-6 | ASSYSDTNTEAF
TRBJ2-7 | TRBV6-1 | ASSVMPAGGSYEQY
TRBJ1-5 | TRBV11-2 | ASSPSGGQPQH
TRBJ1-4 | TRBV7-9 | ASSPRGGILIEKLF
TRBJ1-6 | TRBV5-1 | ASSVGTGSGPPLH
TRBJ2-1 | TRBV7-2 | ASSARQGNEQF
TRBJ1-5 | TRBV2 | ASRRTVILGQPQH
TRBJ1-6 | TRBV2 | ASTGAGNSPLH
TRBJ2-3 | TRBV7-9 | ASSSWTADTQY
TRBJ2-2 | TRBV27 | ASSPLGTGELF
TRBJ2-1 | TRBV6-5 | ASSSLGGNEQF
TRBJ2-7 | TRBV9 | ASSVNSGAYEQY
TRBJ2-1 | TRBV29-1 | SVGNPTEQF
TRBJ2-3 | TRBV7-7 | ASSLGFSGRMDTQY
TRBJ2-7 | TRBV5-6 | ASSRGQGPEQY
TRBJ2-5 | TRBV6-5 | ASSYSGGQGGETQY
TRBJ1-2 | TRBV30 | AWAGRADYGYT
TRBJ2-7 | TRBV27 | ASSLGGQGPYEQY
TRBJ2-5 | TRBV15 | ATSREPQRETQY
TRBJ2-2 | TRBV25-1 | ASSEGRLGGSNTGELF